This T cell receptor (beta chain) was sequenced during a study of blood T cell repertoires in COVID-19 (dated by TCRdb to about 2020). For context, the study as a whole: The collaborator samples originated in the United States, Italy and Spain and spanned the acute and convalescent phases of COVID-19. HLA class I and class II types, where available, came from metadata supplied by the sample provider rather than from assay-based typing. Samples were obtained from the ongoing ImmuneRACE study (first 160 participants) and from about 1,300 subjects provided by 6 global collaborators. Nearly every sample came with metadata listing a de-identified subject ID, COVID-19 status, age in years and sex. The material from the prospective study consisted of cDNA or gDNA derived from T cells, B-cell-depleted T cells, or PBMCs. Deeply sampled blood TCRbeta repertoires from subjects exposed to, actively infected with, or recovered from COVID-19 were included in the dataset. The repertoires were made available in a free public database intended to serve as a resource for research on the immune response to SARS-CoV-2. The paper as a whole reports these results and caveats: How much clinical and demographic metadata was included differed by source and by participant, and the metadata was provided uncurated.

In the case of this clone: Its antigen target is currently unknown. Base qualities are not recorded, but no much larger clone differs from it by a single base.

Whole blood was collected in K2EDTA tubes by collaborating institutions according to the institutions' own protocols. For TCRbeta analysis, collaborators shipped samples as frozen whole blood, isolated PBMCs, or DNA extracted from either of those sample types. TCRbeta CDR3 regions were amplified from genomic DNA using the immunoSEQ Assay, a bias-controlled multiplex PCR. From the authors' description of their analysis: The number of nucleated cells in each sample was estimated by amplification of reference gene primers within the assay. Sequence reads were collapsed and filtered to measure the absolute abundance of every unique TCRbeta CDR3 rearrangement. For each sample, productive Simpson clonality was calculated as the square root of Simpson's diversity index across productive rearrangements. What TCRdb holds here is the immuneACCESS table cut down to in-frame rearrangements. Part of the clones is not present; checked against another copy, under half of the missing clones reflect an unresolved V gene, and the others are unexplained. That table gives V, J and clone size, and the DNA gave D and trimming. Here the sample has under 140,000 clones; under 75% occur a single time. Of the sample, about 7.1% falls within the top ten clones.

Measured from the cysteine to the phenylalanine, the CDR3 is 15 residues long. Left in the record is the CDR3 DNA by itself, 45 bases read in frame from the first base. CDR1 MDHEN and CDR2 SYDVKM are derived from the germline V gene. Trimming removed 5 bases from V and 5 bases from J; the gene matches leave 10 bases unexplained. The V gene is TRBV28 and the J gene is TRBJ2-3; TRBD1 aligns with 7 central bases. The sequence was obtained from a woman aged 55 to 70 with acute or convalescent COVID-19. Sequencing input: peripheral blood. CDR3 protein: CASSPRRQGRDTQYF. The DNA is as follows: TGTGCCAGCAGTCCTCGAAGACAGGGAAGAGATACGCAGTATTTT.